These T cell receptor beta chains were read from a single sample in a study of blood T cell repertoires in COVID-19. Method: immunoSEQ multiplex PCR; TCRdb's copy keeps in-frame clones and lacks some. The sample contains more than 95,000 clones, around 86% of which appear only once. Sample: peripheral blood. The receptors originated from a man aged 45-60 years with acute or convalescent COVID-19. CDR3s include the opening cysteine and the closing phenylalanine or tryptophan. Fields, in order: J gene, V gene, clone size, D gene, CDR3 protein, CDR3 DNA. A D gene is named only where the DNA matches it firmly. Size tells how often a clone was seen (once, few, many) or the class of an expanded clone, and some rows leave it out.

J: TRBJ2-2
V: TRBV7-2
size: few
D: -
CDR3: CASSFAENTGELFF
DNA: TGTGCCAGCAGCTTCGCAGAGAACACCGGGGAGCTGTTTTTT

J: TRBJ2-7
V: TRBV21-1
size: -
D: -
CDR3: CASSKGGQNYEQYF
DNA: TGTGCCAGCAGCAAAGGTGGACAAAACTACGAGCAGTACTTC

J: TRBJ2-7
V: TRBV7-2
size: -
D: -
CDR3: CASSILDRSYEQYF
DNA: TGTGCCAGCAGCATCCTAGACAGGTCCTACGAGCAGTACTTC

J: TRBJ2-6
V: TRBV28
size: once
D: -
CDR3: CASEGPPRQISGANVLTF
DNA: TGTGCCAGTGAGGGTCCACCGAGGCAAATTTCTGGGGCCAACGTCCTGACTTTC

J: TRBJ1-1
V: TRBV5-1
size: -
D: -
CDR3: CASSLGQPNTEAFF
DNA: TGCGCCAGCAGCTTGGGACAACCGAACACTGAAGCTTTCTTT

J: TRBJ2-1
V: TRBV7-6
size: once
D: TRBD2
CDR3: CASSSGTSGYNEQFF
DNA: TGTGCCAGCAGCTCCGGGACTAGCGGTTACAATGAGCAGTTCTTC

J: TRBJ2-1
V: TRBV19
size: -
D: TRBD1
CDR3: CASSTGGLGASEQFF
DNA: TGTGCCAGTTCGACAGGGGGCCTAGGTGCAAGTGAGCAGTTCTTC

J: TRBJ1-5
V: TRBV2
size: -
D: TRBD1
CDR3: CASRDRGPYSNQPQHF
DNA: TGTGCCAGCAGGGACAGGGGGCCTTATAGCAATCAGCCCCAGCATTTT

J: TRBJ1-3
V: TRBV7-8
size: few
D: TRBD1
CDR3: CASSSTRGLGNTIYF
DNA: TGTGCCAGCAGCAGCACCAGGGGGCTGGGAAACACCATATATTTT

J: TRBJ1-5
V: TRBV19
size: once
D: TRBD1
CDR3: CASRGTGTSSNQPQHF
DNA: TGTGCCAGTAGGGGGACAGGGACCTCTAGCAATCAGCCCCAGCATTTT

J: TRBJ2-1
V: TRBV18
size: -
D: -
CDR3: CASSPRADSEQFF
DNA: TGTGCCAGCTCACCGCGAGCGGACTCTGAGCAGTTCTTC